A single sample gave rise to the 20 T cell receptor beta chains below, sequenced in a study of blood T cells in healthy people across ages. Alongside a J-beta primer mix, a sample-barcoded 5' primer served in a second PCR lasting about 7 to 12 cycles. In TCRdb, the 5' RACE reads were re-called with MiXCR into one record per CDR3 protein. Here the sample spans 850,000 to 1,000,000 distinct CDR3 sequences, 40% to 60% being singletons. Sequenced sample: blood. The receptor source for this set is a man younger than 45 in good health.

J is TRBJ2-3 and V is TRBV6-6; 12 nucleotides agree with TRBD2. V trimming: 7 bases; J trimming: 4 bases; junction bases outside the gene matches: 6. Germline loops: CDR1 MNHNY, CDR2 SVGAGI (reference sequence). The CDR3 is 15 amino acids. In DNA form, the CDR3 reads TGTGCCAGCACTACTAGCGGGGGGCGCGCAGATACGCAGTATTTT. It is translated as CASTTSGGRADTQYF.

The sample holds a few counts of this clonotype. The chain is built from TRBV7-8 and TRBJ2-6; D is unclear. Deletions cut 1 base from V and 0 bases from J, with 13 bases between. There are 18 residues in the CDR3. Germline loops: CDR1 SGHVS, CDR2 FQNEAQ. CDR3 DNA sequence: TGTGCCAGCAGCTTAGAGGTCAGAGAGAGCTCTGGGGCCAACGTCCTGACTTTC. Encoded protein: CASSLEVRESSGANVLTF.

About this clonotype itself: An end of the junction differs from the germline gene, which may be a read error. The CDR3 bases are TGTGCTAGCAGCCCAGACGGGGCAGATACGCAGTATTTT. This encodes CASSPDGADTQYF. V usage is TRBV7-7 and J usage is TRBJ2-3, with D possibly matching TRBD2 (5 bases). Germline V gene sequence: CDR1 SSHAT, CDR2 FNYEAQ (reference sequence). The CDR3 contains 13 residues.

This clonotype came up a few times. V and J are TRBV10-3 and TRBJ2-5; 9 bases map to TRBD2. J was trimmed by 5 bases and V by 6 bases; bases with no gene match: 10. CDR1 and CDR2 from the germline V gene are ENHRY and SYGVKD. The CDR3 is 15 amino acids. The CDR3 coding sequence is TGTGCCATCAGCCCGGGACTAGCTCCTCGGGAGACCCAGTACTTC. It encodes CAISPGLAPRETQYF.

V usage is TRBV14 and J usage is TRBJ2-3, with D possibly matching TRBD2 (5 bases). CDR1 and CDR2 (germline): SGHDN, FVKESK. V lost 4 bases and J 3 bases, leaving 14 bases between the germline ends. The CDR3 spans 15 residues. The CDR3 bases are TGTGCCAGCAGCCTTACTAGGATTTCGACAGATACGCAGTATTTT. This gives the protein CASSLTRISTDTQYF.

The chain employs TRBV9 and TRBJ1-6; TRBD1 is a possible D gene (5 bases). V gave up 3 bases and J gave up 9 bases, with 10 bases separating them. CDR3 size: 13 residues. The germline gives CDR1 SGDLS, CDR2 YYNGEE. The CDR3 is CASSAGTFSPLHF. CDR3 DNA sequence: TGTGCCAGCAGCGCCGGGACCTTTTCACCCCTCCACTTT. The full variable domain, in which reference TRBV9 and TRBJ1-6 provide the parts outside the CDR3, is DSGVTQTPKHLITATGQRVTLRCSPRSGDLSVYWYQQSLDQGLQFLIQYYNGEERAKGNILERFSAQQFPDLHSELNLSSLELGDSALYFCASSAGTFSPLHFGNGTRLTVT.

Regarding this clonotype: Sequence at one end of the junction differs from germline and may be a read error. CDR3 loop: CAGRSLQYGTDTQYF. CDR3 nucleotides: TGTGCCGGCAGGTCTCTTCAGTACGGCACAGATACGCAGTATTTT. This chain links TRBV12-3 or TRBV12-4 with TRBJ2-3, with no clear D. The CDR3 is 15 amino acids.

The rearrangement links TRBV20-1 to TRBJ1-1; the D is unclear. The CDR3 length is 14 residues. V was clipped by 1 base and J by 3 bases, with 12 bases between them. Looked up from germline, CDR1 is DFQATT and CDR2 is SNEGSKA (reference sequence). The CDR3 sequence: CSARVRTSHTEAFF. In nucleotides, the CDR3 is TGCAGTGCTAGAGTTCGGACTTCACACACTGAAGCTTTCTTT.

This clonotype has a handful of counts. CDR3 bases: TGCGCCAGCAGCTTGGCCCCGGGATCAGATACGCAGTATTTT. This sequence encodes CASSLAPGSDTQYF. This rearrangement joins TRBV5-1 to TRBJ2-3; perhaps TRBD2 as D (5 bases). V gave up 0 bases and J gave up 4 bases, with 9 bases separating them. The CDR3 length is 14 residues. Germline V gene lookup returns CDR1 SGHRS and CDR2 YFSETQ. The full variable domain, completed using reference TRBV5-1 and TRBJ2-3, is KAGVTQTPRYLIKTRGQQVTLSCSPISGHRSVSWYQQTPGQGLQFLFEYFSETQRNKGNFPGRFSGRQFSNSRSEMNVSTLELGDSALYLCASSLAPGSDTQYFGPGTRLTVL.

This chain links TRBV7-9 with TRBJ2-7, with D possibly TRBD1 on 6 matching bases. The CDR3 runs 16 residues. Germline V gene lookup returns CDR1 SEHNR and CDR2 FQNEAQ (reference sequence). Trimming took off 0 bases at V and 0 bases at J, with 12 bases between the two ends. The CDR3 protein is CASSLAYTGLSYEQYF. CDR3 sequence (DNA): TGTGCCAGCAGCTTAGCGTATACAGGGCTCTCCTACGAGCAGTACTTC. Filled out from reference TRBV7-9 and TRBJ2-7, the complete variable domain reads DTGVSQNPRHKITKRGQNVTFRCDPISEHNRLYWYRQTLGQGPEFLTYFQNEAQLEKSRLLSDRFSAERPKGSFSTLEIQRTEQGDSAMYLCASSLAYTGLSYEQYFGPGTRLTVT.

To note about this clonotype: An end of the junction does not agree with germline; a read error may underlie this. The V and J genes are TRBV12-3 or TRBV12-4 and TRBJ2-7, with TRBD1 matching 7 bases. CDR3 length equals 14 residues. The CDR3 bases are TGTGCCAGCAGTCCGCCGGGACAGTTGAACGAGCGGTACTTC. Amino acid sequence: CASSPPGQLNERYF.

The chain carries TRBV6-5 and TRBJ1-2; a possible D gene is TRBD1 (6 bases). The V gene lost 7 bases and the J gene lost 5 bases, with 26 bases spanning the gap. The CDR3 consists of 17 residues. Germline CDR1 MNHEY, CDR2 SVGAGI. The DNA for the CDR3 is TGTGCCAGCACCTACTCGGGGGGCGCCTCGGTTGGGTATGGCTACACCTTC. Protein: CASTYSGGASVGYGYTF.

This clonotype has just a few counts. This chain joins TRBV12-5 and TRBJ1-1, with 8 bases fitting TRBD1. The CDR3 extends over 14 amino acids. CDR1 and CDR2 (germline): LGHNT, FRNRAP. Germline trimming cut 5 bases from V and 1 base from J; bases unmatched to any gene: 3. This CDR3 is CASGKGTGNTEAFF. As DNA, the CDR3 is TGTGCTAGTGGTAAAGGGACAGGGAACACTGAAGCTTTCTTT. The variable domain in full, with the rest retrieved from reference TRBV12-5 and TRBJ1-1, is DARVTQTPRHKVTEMGQEVTMRCQPILGHNTVFWYRQTMMQGLELLAYFRNRAPLDDSGMPKDRFSAEMPDATLATLKIQPSEPRDSAVYFCASGKGTGNTEAFFGQGTRLTVV.

This clonotype showed up many times. The V call is TRBV6-2 or TRBV6-3, the J call TRBJ2-1; D is unclear. The CDR3 sequence is 11 residues long. The V end was cut by 8 bases, the J end by 6 bases, with 8 bases between. Germline CDR1 MNHEY, CDR2 SVGEGT. CDR3 in amino acids: CASSNFNEQFF. Written as DNA, the CDR3 is TGTGCCAGCTCTAACTTCAATGAGCAGTTCTTC.

V gene TRBV20-1 combines with J gene TRBJ2-3; TRBD1 agrees at 11 bases. J gave up 4 bases and V 3 bases, and 9 bases lay outside the gene matches. The CDR3 covers 16 residues. In germline, CDR1 is DFQATT, CDR2 SNEGSKA (reference sequence). The CDR3: CSARNQPGQGADTQYF. CDR3 nucleotides: TGCAGTGCTAGGAACCAGCCGGGACAGGGGGCAGATACGCAGTATTTT.

Comments on this clonotype: One base away lies a much larger clone, so this may be a sequencing read error. This CDR3 is CASKENGQEDTEAFF. Written as DNA, the CDR3 is TGCGCCAGCAAAGAGAACGGACAGGAGGACACTGAAGCTTTCTTT. The genes are TRBV5-1 and TRBJ1-1, with TRBD1 matching over 7 bases. The germline V gene has CDR1 SGHRS and CDR2 YFSETQ. CDR3 length: 15 residues. After removal of 6 bases from V and 3 bases from J, the junction contained 11 bases not matched to a gene.

The chain combines TRBV9 with TRBJ2-3, with TRBD2 matching over 7 bases. V was clipped by 0 bases and J by 6 bases; unmatched bases: 16. There are 18 residues in the CDR3. Germline values: CDR1 SGDLS, CDR2 YYNGEE. The CDR3 loop is CASSVGTSGEQLRDTQYF. CDR3 sequence (DNA): TGTGCCAGCAGCGTAGGAACAAGCGGGGAGCAACTACGGGATACGCAGTATTTT. Drawing the rest from reference TRBV9 and TRBJ2-3, the complete variable domain is DSGVTQTPKHLITATGQRVTLRCSPRSGDLSVYWYQQSLDQGLQFLIQYYNGEERAKGNILERFSAQQFPDLHSELNLSSLELGDSALYFCASSVGTSGEQLRDTQYFGPGTRLTVL.

The chain is built from TRBV6-1 and TRBJ1-5; D unclear. The germline V and J ends were trimmed by 4 bases and 2 bases, with 6 bases remaining between them. Germline lookup yields CDR1 MNHNS and CDR2 SASEGT. CDR3 length: 13 amino acids. CDR3 bases: TGTGCCAGCAGTGTGAAGGGCAATCAGCCCCAGCATTTT. Residues: CASSVKGNQPQHF.

The chain recombines TRBV6-5 with TRBJ1-4; D is unclear. CDR3 length: 16 amino acids. The germline V gene encodes CDR1 MNHEY and CDR2 SVGAGI. Trimming pared 5 bases from V and 3 bases from J, leaving 16 bases between. The DNA for the CDR3 is TGTGCCAGCAGTAGGGCTGTCGGGCAAGCTAATGAAAAACTGTTTTTT. Residues: CASSRAVGQANEKLFF.

As concerns this clonotype: Sequence at one end of the junction differs from germline and may be a read error. CDR3 sequence (DNA): TGTGCCAGCGGGATGGCGGACGAGCGGTACTTC. It translates to CASGMADERYF. V gene TRBV9 combines with J gene TRBJ2-7; no clear D gene. Germline-derived CDR1 and CDR2 are SGDLS and YYNGEE. The CDR3 has 11 residues.